A selection of T cell receptor beta chains follows, all from one sample in a study of breast tumors, draining lymph nodes, adjacent tissues. TCRdb re-derived calls from the multiplex PCR reads in MiXCR, one entry per CDR3 protein. The sample yields about 230,000 distinct CDR3 sequences, roughly 32% seen once. The sequencing sample was made of axillary lymph node tissue. These receptor sequences come from a female donor with breast cancer. Some clones in this sample may be carry-over from other donors' samples. CDR3s include the opening cysteine and the closing phenylalanine or tryptophan. The order of the fields is J gene, clone size, D gene, V gene, CDR3 DNA, CDR3 protein. The D gene is left open where the match is weak. Only part of the rows carry a size: once, few, many, or a class if the clone is expanded.

j_gene: TRBJ1-2; abundance: -; d_gene: TRBD1; v_gene: TRBV4-1; CDR3nt: TGCGCCAGCAGCCAAGATCGACAGGGCATCTATGGCTACACCTTC; CDR3aa: CASSQDRQGIYGYTF
j_gene: TRBJ1-2; abundance: many; d_gene: -; v_gene: TRBV6-6; CDR3nt: TGTGCCAGCAGACCCTCAGCCGCTAACTATGGCTACACCTTC; CDR3aa: CASRPSAANYGYTF
j_gene: TRBJ2-1; abundance: many; d_gene: TRBD2; v_gene: TRBV5-8; CDR3nt: TGTGCCAGCAGCTTCACGGGAGGGGGGGAGCAGTTCTTC; CDR3aa: CASSFTGGGEQFF
j_gene: TRBJ2-5; abundance: many; d_gene: TRBD1; v_gene: TRBV6-1; CDR3nt: TGTGCCAGCAGTAACAGGGGGCCGGAGACCCAGTACTTC; CDR3aa: CASSNRGPETQYF
j_gene: TRBJ1-6; abundance: -; d_gene: -; v_gene: TRBV12-3/TRBV12-4; CDR3nt: TGTGCCAGCAGTAGCGGATCGGGGGCGCGCAACTCACCCCTCCACTTT; CDR3aa: CASSSGSGARNSPLHF
j_gene: TRBJ2-3; abundance: many; d_gene: TRBD2; v_gene: TRBV3-1; CDR3nt: TGTGCCAGCAGCCAAGTGAAAGCGGGAGGGGCAGGTACGCAGTATTTT; CDR3aa: CASSQVKAGGAGTQYF
j_gene: TRBJ2-1; abundance: -; d_gene: TRBD1; v_gene: TRBV29-1; CDR3nt: TGCAGCGTGGCAGGGGGAAACTACAATGAGCAGTTCTTC; CDR3aa: CSVAGGNYNEQFF
j_gene: TRBJ1-4; abundance: -; d_gene: TRBD1; v_gene: TRBV5-1; CDR3nt: TGCGCCGGCAGCGGGTTAACAGGGGCTACCAATGAAAAACTGTTTTTT; CDR3aa: CAGSGLTGATNEKLFF
j_gene: TRBJ2-7; abundance: many; d_gene: TRBD1; v_gene: TRBV28; CDR3nt: TGTGCCACCGTGACAGGGGGCACCTACGAGCAGTACTTC; CDR3aa: CATVTGGTYEQYF
j_gene: TRBJ1-3; abundance: many; d_gene: -; v_gene: TRBV18; CDR3nt: TGTGCCAGCTCAACAGCCTCTGGAAACACCATATATTTT; CDR3aa: CASSTASGNTIYF
j_gene: TRBJ2-1; abundance: -; d_gene: -; v_gene: TRBV18; CDR3nt: TGTGCCAGCTCTTCCCATCAGGGGGGAGGCAATGAGCAGTTCTTC; CDR3aa: CASSSHQGGGNEQFF
j_gene: TRBJ2-3; abundance: -; d_gene: TRBD2; v_gene: TRBV7-9; CDR3nt: TGTGCCAGCAGCTTTGCTAGCGGGAGCACAGATACGCAGTATTTT; CDR3aa: CASSFASGSTDTQYF
j_gene: TRBJ1-5; abundance: many; d_gene: -; v_gene: TRBV6-1; CDR3nt: TGTGCCAGCAGTGTCGACAGCTATAGCAATCAGCCCCAGCATTTT; CDR3aa: CASSVDSYSNQPQHF
j_gene: TRBJ2-6; abundance: many; d_gene: -; v_gene: TRBV19; CDR3nt: TGTGCCAGCACCCAAAATCTCGGGGTCTCTGGGGCCAACGTCCTGACTTTC; CDR3aa: CASTQNLGVSGANVLTF
j_gene: TRBJ1-5; abundance: many; d_gene: TRBD1; v_gene: TRBV28; CDR3nt: TGTGCCAGCAGTTTAACACTCGGACAGGGGACTAATCAGCCCCAGCATTTT; CDR3aa: CASSLTLGQGTNQPQHF
j_gene: TRBJ2-1; abundance: once; d_gene: TRBD1; v_gene: TRBV15; CDR3nt: TGTGCCACCAGCAGAGTTGCAGGGGGCTCCTACAATGAGCAGTTCTTC; CDR3aa: CATSRVAGGSYNEQFF
j_gene: TRBJ1-2; abundance: many; d_gene: -; v_gene: TRBV6-5; CDR3nt: TGTGCCAGCAGTCGGCTACAGGGAGCTGACTATGGCTACACCTTC; CDR3aa: CASSRLQGADYGYTF
j_gene: TRBJ1-2; abundance: -; d_gene: -; v_gene: TRBV12-3/TRBV12-4; CDR3nt: TGTGCCAGCAGGCTCGACAGTAACTATGGCTACACCTTC; CDR3aa: CASRLDSNYGYTF
j_gene: TRBJ2-1; abundance: few; d_gene: TRBD2; v_gene: TRBV3-1; CDR3nt: TGTGCCAGCAGCCAAGAGCTAGCGGGAGGGACCTACAATGAGCAGTTCTTC; CDR3aa: CASSQELAGGTYNEQFF
j_gene: TRBJ2-7; abundance: many; d_gene: TRBD1; v_gene: TRBV7-6; CDR3nt: TGTGCCAGCAGCTTAGGGTCGGGACAGGGGAAGGGTTATCGCTTCGAGCAGTACTTC; CDR3aa: CASSLGSGQGKGYRFEQYF
j_gene: TRBJ2-3; abundance: medium-sized; d_gene: -; v_gene: TRBV10-3; CDR3nt: TGTGCCATCAGTGAAAGGCAGGGGAACACAGATACGCAGTATTTT; CDR3aa: CAISERQGNTDTQYF
j_gene: TRBJ2-1; abundance: many; d_gene: -; v_gene: TRBV5-8; CDR3nt: TGTGCCAGCAGCCCCCCCGCGGGTGCTGAGCAGTTCTTC; CDR3aa: CASSPPAGAEQFF
j_gene: TRBJ1-5; abundance: many; d_gene: -; v_gene: TRBV7-2; CDR3nt: TGTGCCAGCAGCTTAACGGGCCTTGGCAATCAGCCCCAGCATTTT; CDR3aa: CASSLTGLGNQPQHF
j_gene: TRBJ2-1; abundance: many; d_gene: -; v_gene: TRBV6-5; CDR3nt: TGTGCCAGCAGTTTGTTGGGAAACAATGAGCAGTTCTTC; CDR3aa: CASSLLGNNEQFF
j_gene: TRBJ2-7; abundance: many; d_gene: -; v_gene: TRBV29-1; CDR3nt: TGCAGCGTTGTTCGGGGTTACGAGCAGTACTTC; CDR3aa: CSVVRGYEQYF
j_gene: TRBJ2-5; abundance: many; d_gene: TRBD2; v_gene: TRBV5-6; CDR3nt: TGTGCCAGCAGCTTTCTAGCGGCAAACCAAGAGACCCAGTACTTC; CDR3aa: CASSFLAANQETQYF
j_gene: TRBJ1-6; abundance: many; d_gene: -; v_gene: TRBV2; CDR3nt: TGTGCCAGCAGTGACCGGAGGGATTCACCCCTCCACTTT; CDR3aa: CASSDRRDSPLHF
j_gene: TRBJ1-6; abundance: many; d_gene: -; v_gene: TRBV12-3/TRBV12-4; CDR3nt: TGTGCCAGCAGTTTAGAGGTCAGGAATTCACCCCTCCACTTT; CDR3aa: CASSLEVRNSPLHF
j_gene: TRBJ2-2; abundance: many; d_gene: TRBD2; v_gene: TRBV19; CDR3nt: TGTGCCAGTATTGGCGGGGGAACAAACACCGGGGAGCTGTTTTTT; CDR3aa: CASIGGGTNTGELFF
j_gene: TRBJ2-7; abundance: many; d_gene: TRBD2; v_gene: TRBV20-1; CDR3nt: TGCAGTGCTTTCTCCGGGACTAGCTTGCACGAGCAGTACTTC; CDR3aa: CSAFSGTSLHEQYF
j_gene: TRBJ1-2; abundance: many; d_gene: TRBD1; v_gene: TRBV4-1; CDR3nt: TGCGCCAGCAGCCAAGCCGGGACAGGCCTTGGCGGCTACACCTTC; CDR3aa: CASSQAGTGLGGYTF
j_gene: TRBJ1-2; abundance: -; d_gene: TRBD1; v_gene: TRBV4-2; CDR3nt: TGTGCCAGCAGCCTACACAGGGGGAAGGTAGGTGGCTACACCTTC; CDR3aa: CASSLHRGKVGGYTF
j_gene: TRBJ2-2; abundance: few; d_gene: -; v_gene: TRBV24-1; CDR3nt: TGTGCCACCAGTGAGGTACAACGGGAGCTGTTTTTT; CDR3aa: CATSEVQRELFF
j_gene: TRBJ1-5; abundance: -; d_gene: -; v_gene: TRBV2; CDR3nt: TGTGCCAGCGGAGGTACGGAGCAGGGGCATCAGCCCCAGCATTTT; CDR3aa: CASGGTEQGHQPQHF
j_gene: TRBJ2-5; abundance: many; d_gene: -; v_gene: TRBV6-1; CDR3nt: TGTGCCAGCGTCCCCCAAAGGCTGGAGACCCAGTACTTC; CDR3aa: CASVPQRLETQYF
j_gene: TRBJ2-2; abundance: -; d_gene: -; v_gene: TRBV3-1; CDR3nt: TGTGCCAGCAGCCAAGGACAGTACACCGGGGAGCTGTTTTTT; CDR3aa: CASSQGQYTGELFF
j_gene: TRBJ2-4; abundance: many; d_gene: -; v_gene: TRBV20-1; CDR3nt: TGCAGTGCTAGAGATGGGCAGGGTCAAAACATTCAGTACTTC; CDR3aa: CSARDGQGQNIQYF
j_gene: TRBJ1-4; abundance: many; d_gene: TRBD1; v_gene: TRBV6-6; CDR3nt: TGTGCCAGCAGATCCAGGGGGCTAACAACTAATGAAAAACTGTTTTTT; CDR3aa: CASRSRGLTTNEKLFF
j_gene: TRBJ2-7; abundance: many; d_gene: -; v_gene: TRBV5-1; CDR3nt: TGCGCCAGCAGCTTGAGGGGGACGGGTACCTACGAGCAGTACTTC; CDR3aa: CASSLRGTGTYEQYF
j_gene: TRBJ2-3; abundance: few; d_gene: TRBD1; v_gene: TRBV18; CDR3nt: TGTGCCAGCTCCTTGGACAGGGGGCTTGATACGCAGTATTTT; CDR3aa: CASSLDRGLDTQYF
j_gene: TRBJ1-2; abundance: -; d_gene: TRBD1; v_gene: TRBV5-1; CDR3nt: TGCGCCAGCCAGGGACAGGGGAATGGCTACACCTTC; CDR3aa: CASQGQGNGYTF
j_gene: TRBJ1-2; abundance: -; d_gene: TRBD1; v_gene: TRBV29-1; CDR3nt: TGCAGCGTTCTGGACAGGAGCTACACCTTC; CDR3aa: CSVLDRSYTF
j_gene: TRBJ2-1; abundance: many; d_gene: -; v_gene: TRBV24-1; CDR3nt: TGTGCCACCAGTGATCCAACGGGTCCAGGATACAATGAGCAGTTCTTC; CDR3aa: CATSDPTGPGYNEQFF
j_gene: TRBJ1-2; abundance: many; d_gene: -; v_gene: TRBV5-1; CDR3nt: TGCGCCAGCAGCTTGGAGTCAGGGCCCTCGGGGGGCTACACCTTC; CDR3aa: CASSLESGPSGGYTF
j_gene: TRBJ1-4; abundance: many; d_gene: -; v_gene: TRBV6-1; CDR3nt: TGTGCCAGCAGTGAATCACTTCATGAAAAACTGTTTTTT; CDR3aa: CASSESLHEKLFF
j_gene: TRBJ1-6; abundance: many; d_gene: TRBD1; v_gene: TRBV11-3; CDR3nt: TGTGCCAGCAGCAATCGACAGGGTTCACCCCTCCACTTT; CDR3aa: CASSNRQGSPLHF
j_gene: TRBJ2-7; abundance: -; d_gene: -; v_gene: TRBV7-9; CDR3nt: TGTGCCAGCAGCTTGGAGGGGCCATTCGGGGAGCAGTACTTC; CDR3aa: CASSLEGPFGEQYF
j_gene: TRBJ1-5; abundance: many; d_gene: -; v_gene: TRBV30; CDR3nt: TGTGCCTGGAGTCAGGGGCGGGATCAGCCCCAGCATTTT; CDR3aa: CAWSQGRDQPQHF
j_gene: TRBJ1-4; abundance: many; d_gene: -; v_gene: TRBV19; CDR3nt: TGTGCCAGTAAGGACACGCTGTCTAATGAAAAACTGTTTTTT; CDR3aa: CASKDTLSNEKLFF
j_gene: TRBJ2-1; abundance: many; d_gene: -; v_gene: TRBV29-1; CDR3nt: TGCAGCGCCCTAATCTTGACCTACAATGAGCAGTTCTTC; CDR3aa: CSALILTYNEQFF
j_gene: TRBJ1-4; abundance: many; d_gene: -; v_gene: TRBV28; CDR3nt: TGTGCCAGCAGTCAAAATGAAAAACTGTTTTTT; CDR3aa: CASSQNEKLFF
j_gene: TRBJ2-7; abundance: many; d_gene: -; v_gene: TRBV18; CDR3nt: TGTGCCAGCTCTCCGGACGGGCTAAGCTCCTACGAGCAGTACTTC; CDR3aa: CASSPDGLSSYEQYF
j_gene: TRBJ2-1; abundance: -; d_gene: TRBD2; v_gene: TRBV7-2; CDR3nt: TGTGCCAGCAGCTTAGTGCATACGGGAGGCTCACTCTTC; CDR3aa: CASSLVHTGGSLF
j_gene: TRBJ2-2; abundance: -; d_gene: -; v_gene: TRBV9; CDR3nt: TGTGCCAGCAGCGCGGTCGGGGAGCTGTTTTTT; CDR3aa: CASSAVGELFF
j_gene: TRBJ2-1; abundance: many; d_gene: TRBD2; v_gene: TRBV2; CDR3nt: TGTGCCAGCAGTGGGACTAGCGAGCAGTTCTTC; CDR3aa: CASSGTSEQFF
j_gene: TRBJ1-1; abundance: few; d_gene: TRBD1; v_gene: TRBV4-1; CDR3nt: TGCGCCAGCAGACCAGGACAGGGGGCCCCGAATGGATTCTTT; CDR3aa: CASRPGQGAPNGFF
j_gene: TRBJ2-3; abundance: many; d_gene: -; v_gene: TRBV15; CDR3nt: TGTGCCACCAGCCCGAGAGCAGATACGCAGTATTTT; CDR3aa: CATSPRADTQYF
j_gene: TRBJ2-7; abundance: many; d_gene: TRBD2; v_gene: TRBV20-1; CDR3nt: TGCAGTGCATATTCTAGCGGGAGGGCCTCCCACGAGCAGTACTTC; CDR3aa: CSAYSSGRASHEQYF
j_gene: TRBJ2-3; abundance: many; d_gene: -; v_gene: TRBV20-1; CDR3nt: TGCAGCTACCTCTCCAGCGGAGCTCAACCAGATACGCAGTATTTT; CDR3aa: CSYLSSGAQPDTQYF